This T cell receptor beta chain was identified during a study of neoadjuvant anti-PD-1 for oral cavity cancer. Study details: Nivolumab at 3 mg/kg was mostly given biweekly, three to four doses, pre-surgery. Study findings and constraints: Each response group had just a few patients in TCR analyses.

Only in-frame clones appear in the TCRdb table, and some are missing; sequencing was by immunoSEQ multiplex PCR. The sample includes about 42,000 clones, 77% of them seen just once. The CDR3 loop spans 16 amino acids. V lost 3 bases to trimming and J lost 5 bases; unmatched junction nucleotides: 11. CDR1 and CDR2 (germline): SGHRS, YFSETQ. Worth noting for this clone: Its antigen is still unknown.

Documented time point: after neoadjuvant nivolumab, at surgical resection. No culture or expansion preceded analysis of these blood cells. The sequenced sample was PBMCs, obtained after nivolumab (anti-PD-1) treatment. The chain employs TRBV5-1 and TRBJ1-1, with 9 bases matching TRBD1. The TCR originated in a person aged 35-79 years with oral cavity squamous cell carcinoma. The CDR3 is CASSSAGTGLRTEAFF. CDR3 nucleotide sequence: TGCGCCAGCAGCTCGGCCGGGACAGGGTTGAGAACTGAAGCTTTCTTT.